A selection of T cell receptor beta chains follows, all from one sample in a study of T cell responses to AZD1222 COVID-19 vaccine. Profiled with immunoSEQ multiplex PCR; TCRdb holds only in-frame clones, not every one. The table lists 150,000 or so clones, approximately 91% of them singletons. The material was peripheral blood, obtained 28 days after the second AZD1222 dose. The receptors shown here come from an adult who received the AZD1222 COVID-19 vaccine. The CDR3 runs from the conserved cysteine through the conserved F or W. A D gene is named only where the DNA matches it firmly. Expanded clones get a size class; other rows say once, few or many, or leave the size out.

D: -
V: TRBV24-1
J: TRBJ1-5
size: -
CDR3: CATSDHIGPGDNQPQHF
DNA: TGTGCCACCAGTGACCACATTGGACCGGGGGACAATCAGCCCCAGCATTTT

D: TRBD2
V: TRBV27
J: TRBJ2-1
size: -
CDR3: CASRNIAGTNEQFF
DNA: TGTGCCAGCAGAAACATAGCGGGAACCAATGAGCAGTTCTTC

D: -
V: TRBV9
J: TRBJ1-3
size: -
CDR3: CASSVMAGFGNTIYF
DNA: TGTGCCAGCAGCGTAATGGCAGGGTTCGGAAACACCATATATTTT

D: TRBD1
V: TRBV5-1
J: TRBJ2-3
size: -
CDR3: CASSLARRDSRLVGGYF
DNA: TGCGCCAGCAGCTTGGCCCGACGGGACAGCCGGCTGGTGGGTGGATATTTT

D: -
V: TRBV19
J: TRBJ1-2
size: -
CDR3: CASSGRQELYGYTF
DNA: TGTGCCAGTAGTGGTCGACAGGAGCTCTATGGCTACACCTTC

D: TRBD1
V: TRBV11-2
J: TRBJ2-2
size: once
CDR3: CASRNQGARTGELFF
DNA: TGTGCCAGCAGGAATCAGGGGGCGCGCACCGGGGAGCTGTTTTTT

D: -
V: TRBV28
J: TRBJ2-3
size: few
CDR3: CASSLVRYTQYF
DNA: TGTGCCAGCAGTTTGGTGCGATATACGCAGTATTTT

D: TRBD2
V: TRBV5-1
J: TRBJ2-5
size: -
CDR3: CASSGLDRETQYF
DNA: TGCGCCAGCAGCGGACTAGATCGGGAGACCCAGTACTTC

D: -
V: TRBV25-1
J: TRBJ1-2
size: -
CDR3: CASSGVRGQDINYGYTF
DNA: TGTGCCAGCAGTGGCGTCCGAGGGCAGGACATCAACTATGGCTACACCTTC

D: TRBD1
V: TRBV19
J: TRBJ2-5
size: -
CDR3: CASSNYRGLGETQYF
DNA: TGTGCCAGTAGTAACTACAGGGGTTTGGGGGAGACCCAGTACTTC

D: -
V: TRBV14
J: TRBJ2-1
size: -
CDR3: CASSQETMKQFF
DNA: TGTGCCAGCAGCCAAGAAACAATGAAGCAGTTCTTC

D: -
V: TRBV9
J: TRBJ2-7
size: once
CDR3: CASSVGADSYEQYF
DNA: TGTGCCAGCAGCGTAGGCGCGGACTCCTACGAGCAGTACTTC

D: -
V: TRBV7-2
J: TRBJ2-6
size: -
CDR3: CASSFDVSGANVLTF
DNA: TGTGCCAGCAGCTTTGACGTTTCTGGGGCCAACGTCCTGACTTTC

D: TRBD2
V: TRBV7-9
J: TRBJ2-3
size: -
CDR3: CASSLEGLAGVDGTDTQYF
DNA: TGTGCCAGCAGCTTAGAGGGACTAGCGGGGGTTGATGGCACAGATACGCAGTATTTT

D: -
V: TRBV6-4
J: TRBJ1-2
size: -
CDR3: CASRGGDTTWFFYGYTF
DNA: TGTGCCAGCAGGGGGGGGGACACCACCTGGTTTTTCTATGGCTACACCTTC

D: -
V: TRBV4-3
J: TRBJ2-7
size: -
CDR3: CASSQDRASPSYEQYF
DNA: TGCGCCAGCAGCCAAGATAGGGCTAGCCCCTCCTACGAGCAGTACTTC

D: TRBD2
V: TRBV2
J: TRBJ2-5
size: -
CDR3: CASSGGGGQETQYF
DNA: TGTGCCAGCAGTGGGGGGGGAGGTCAAGAGACCCAGTACTTC

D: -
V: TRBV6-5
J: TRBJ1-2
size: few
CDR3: CASSSGWGAYGYTF
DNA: TGTGCCAGCAGTTCTGGGTGGGGGGCCTATGGCTACACCTTC

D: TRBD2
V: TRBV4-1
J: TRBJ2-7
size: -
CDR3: CASSQGAGVSYEQYF
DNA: TGCGCCAGCAGCCAAGGAGCGGGAGTATCCTACGAGCAGTACTTC

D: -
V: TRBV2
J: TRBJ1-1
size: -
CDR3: CASDRTEAFF
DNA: TGTGCCAGTGATAGGACTGAAGCTTTCTTT

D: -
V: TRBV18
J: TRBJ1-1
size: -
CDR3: CASSPRVSGGREAFF
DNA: TGTGCCAGCTCACCACGAGTTTCGGGGGGGAGAGAAGCTTTCTTT

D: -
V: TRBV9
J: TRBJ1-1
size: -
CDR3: CAGARPAAVDSLQGTEAFF
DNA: TGTGCCGGCGCCCGCCCAGCAGCGGTTGACTCCTTGCAAGGCACTGAAGCTTTCTTT

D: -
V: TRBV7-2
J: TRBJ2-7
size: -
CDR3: CASSRTAGPAYEQYF
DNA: TGTGCCAGCAGCCGTACTGCGGGGCCCGCCTACGAGCAGTACTTC